These 29 T cell receptor beta chains were sequenced from one sample in a study of blood T cell repertoires in COVID-19. Sequencing was performed with immunoSEQ multiplex PCR; in TCRdb, only in-frame clones are kept and a portion is missing. In the table there are about half a million clones, 89% of which are singletons. The sample consisted of peripheral blood. The receptor source for this set is a man between 18 and 29 years old with COVID-19, enrolled during active disease.

On this clone itself: This sample also contains other DNA sequences that code for the same CDR3. The V and J genes are TRBV19 and TRBJ2-3; 11 nucleotides match TRBD2. Losses at the gene ends were 3 bases for V and 3 bases for J; bases not matched to a gene: 2. Germline loops: CDR1 LNHDA, CDR2 SQIVND (reference sequence). The CDR3 spans 15 residues. The chain's CDR3 is CASSILAGGTDTQYF. The DNA for the CDR3 is TGTGCCAGTAGTATCCTAGCGGGAGGAACAGATACGCAGTATTTT.

This chain joins TRBV10-2 and TRBJ2-7, with TRBD2 matching 11 bases. Trimming at V came to 4 bases and at J to 3 bases, leaving 5 bases not matched to a gene. Per germline, CDR1 WSHSY and CDR2 SAAADI. The CDR3 is 15 amino acids. CDR3 in DNA: TGCGCCAGCAGTGCAACTAGCGGGAGATACTACGAGCAGTACTTC. Translation gives CASSATSGRYYEQYF.

The V gene is TRBV10-2, the J gene TRBJ1-4; perhaps TRBD1 as D (6 bases). The V gene lost 7 bases and the J gene lost 6 bases, with 18 bases spanning the gap. Looked up from germline, CDR1 is WSHSY and CDR2 is SAAADI. The CDR3 loop spans 15 amino acids. The CDR3 DNA is TGCGCCAGCACCCCCATCGGGGCAGGGGATGAAAAACTGTTTTTT. This sequence encodes CASTPIGAGDEKLFF.

V usage is TRBV4-1 and J usage is TRBJ2-7; D not resolved. The CDR3 consists of 15 residues. V lost 0 bases and J lost 6, with 15 bases in between. Germline CDR1 and CDR2: MGHRA and YSYEKL. The CDR3 sequence: CASSQDPTIAVEQYF. The CDR3 coding sequence is TGCGCCAGCAGCCAAGATCCCACGATAGCAGTCGAGCAGTACTTC.

This chain links TRBV25-1 with TRBJ2-3; TRBD2 matches 9 bases. With 3 bases clipped from V and 4 bases from J, the junction kept 14 bases outside the gene matches. Germline-derived CDR1 and CDR2 are MGHDK and SYGVNS. The CDR3 contains 18 residues. CDR3 bases: TGTGCCAGCAGTGACTCCTTGGAAGGCGGGGGGGCGGCAGATACGCAGTATTTT. Its translation is CASSDSLEGGGAADTQYF.

This chain connects TRBV19 to TRBJ2-7; TRBD2 agrees at 13 bases. CDR1 and CDR2 (germline): LNHDA, SQIVND (reference sequence). V trimming: 7 bases; J trimming: 3 bases; junction bases outside the gene matches: 6. The CDR3 runs 15 residues. CDR3 protein: CASNPGTSGIYEQYF. In nucleotides, the CDR3 is TGTGCCAGTAACCCAGGGACTAGCGGGATCTACGAGCAGTACTTC.

V and J are TRBV13 and TRBJ2-5; no firm D call. V gave up 2 bases and J gave up 1 base, with 8 bases separating them. The CDR3 totals 14 residues. Germline V CDR1 and CDR2: PRHDT, FYEKMQ (reference sequence). The CDR3 DNA reads as TGTGCCAGCAGCTTATACGGGTTCCAAGAGACCCAGTACTTC. This translates into CASSLYGFQETQYF.

The rearrangement joins TRBV5-8 to TRBJ1-1; no clear D gene. Trimming took off 2 bases at V and 4 bases at J, with 6 bases between the two ends. The CDR3 extends over 12 amino acids. Germline CDR1 reads SGHTS; CDR2 reads YDEGEE. The CDR3 loop is CASSFVSTEAFF. CDR3 DNA: TGTGCCAGCAGCTTCGTTTCCACTGAAGCTTTCTTT.

The V gene is TRBV11-3, the J gene TRBJ2-3, with a tentative D call TRBD2 (6 bases). Germline assignment: CDR1 SGHNT and CDR2 YENEEA. This CDR3 has 15 amino acids. Between the trimmed V and J ends, which lost 2 bases and 7 bases, there was a span of 16 bases. As DNA, the CDR3 is TGTGCCAGCAGCTTATGGGGCGGGGCGGGGAATACGCAGTATTTT. Amino acid sequence: CASSLWGGAGNTQYF.

Ten or more counts support this clone. The chain has TRBV2 and TRBJ2-3; 7 nucleotides agree with TRBD1. Germline V gene data show CDR1 as SNHLY and CDR2 as FYNNEI. The CDR3 extends over 13 amino acids. Trimming removed 9 bases from V and 0 bases from J; junction bases left unmatched: 3. CDR3 nucleotide sequence: TGTGCCAGTCAGGGGGAGAGCACAGATACGCAGTATTTT. Translated, it gives CASQGESTDTQYF.

The chain carries TRBV5-1 and TRBJ1-6; D is possibly TRBD1 (6 bases). Germline CDR1 is SGHRS and CDR2 is YFSETQ. V was trimmed by 3 bases and J by 0 bases, leaving 16 bases between them. CDR3 length: 18 residues. DNA for the CDR3: TGCGCCAGCAGCTCGGGCAGCTCAGGGGACTCCTATAATTCACCCCTCCACTTT. Its protein product is CASSSGSSGDSYNSPLHF.

The chain carries TRBV4-1 and TRBJ1-5; 8 bases are shared with TRBD1. CDR3 size: 13 residues. The V segment lost 4 bases and the J segment 6 bases; nucleotides outside the gene matches: 2. The V gene's germline CDR1 is MGHRA and CDR2 YSYEKL. The DNA of the CDR3 is TGCGCCAGCAGCCTCGACAGGGGTCAGCCCCAGCATTTT. Its translation: CASSLDRGQPQHF.

V gene TRBV19 combines with J gene TRBJ2-5, with D possibly matching TRBD1 (7 bases). Trimming shortened V by 6 bases and J by 2 bases, and 16 bases separated the two germline ends. The CDR3 has 15 residues. Per germline, CDR1 LNHDA and CDR2 SQIVND (reference sequence). The CDR3 nucleotides read TGTGCCAGTAGCACTCAGGGGGGCTGGCAAGAGACCCAGTACTTC. Encoded protein: CASSTQGGWQETQYF. The whole variable domain, remainder taken from reference TRBV19 and TRBJ2-5, is DGGITQSPKYLFRKEGQNVTLSCEQNLNHDAMYWYRQDPGQGLRLIYYSQIVNDFQKGDIAEGYSVSREKKESFPLTVTSAQKNPTAFYLCASSTQGGWQETQYFGPGTRLLVL.

V and J are TRBV6-5 and TRBJ2-3; maybe TRBD2 (5 bases). This CDR3 has 15 amino acids. V dropped 6 bases and J dropped 2 bases, with 15 bases sitting between them. Germline-derived CDR1 and CDR2 are MNHEY and SVGAGI. The CDR3, as DNA: TGTGCCAGCAGAAGTGTTGGACTGTACACAGATACGCAGTATTTT. Translated, it gives CASRSVGLYTDTQYF.

The gene calls are TRBV5-1 and TRBJ1-2; 7 nucleotides align to TRBD1. From germline, CDR1 is SGHRS and CDR2 YFSETQ. Germline trimming cut 5 bases from V and 6 bases from J; bases unmatched to any gene: 4. The CDR3 is made up of 12 amino acids. CDR3 bases: TGCGCCAGCAGAATCGGGACAGATGGCTACACCTTC. Translating it yields CASRIGTDGYTF.

The V and J genes are TRBV6-1 and TRBJ1-4, with D uncertain. Germline V gene data show CDR1 as MNHNS and CDR2 as SASEGT. Trimming cost V 3 bases and J 11 bases, with 19 bases left between them. There are 15 residues in the CDR3. CDR3 loop: CASSDAHGLGMKLFF. Written as DNA, the CDR3 is TGTGCCAGCAGTGACGCTCATGGTCTGGGCATGAAACTGTTTTTT.

V and J are TRBV6-6 and TRBJ1-6; 8 nucleotides match TRBD1. Germline CDR1 MNHNY, CDR2 SVGAGI (reference sequence). With 6 bases clipped from V and 9 bases from J, the junction kept 7 bases outside the gene matches. This CDR3 has 14 residues. CDR3 coding DNA: TGTGCCAGCAGAACGGGACAGGACACTTCACCCCTCCACTTT. This translates into CASRTGQDTSPLHF.

This clone appeared a few times. V gene TRBV30 combines with J gene TRBJ1-1; D might be TRBD1 (6 bases). The germline CDR1 and CDR2 sequences are GTSNPN and SVGIG (reference sequence). V lost 8 bases, J lost 0 bases, and 10 bases lay in between. The CDR3 is made up of 12 amino acids. The CDR3 DNA sequence: TGTGCCCGGGACAACATGAACACTGAAGCTTTCTTT. This sequence encodes CARDNMNTEAFF.

The V call is TRBV6-1, the J call TRBJ2-7; no clear D gene. Trimming stripped 0 bases from V and 6 bases from J, with 6 bases between. Germline V gene sequence: CDR1 MNHNS, CDR2 SASEGT. There are 12 residues in the CDR3. The CDR3 region is CASSEAQREQYF. Written as DNA, the CDR3 is TGTGCCAGCAGTGAAGCGCAGCGCGAGCAGTACTTC.

The rearrangement joins TRBV2 to TRBJ2-5, with a possible D match to TRBD1 (6 bases). The V gene's germline CDR1 is SNHLY and CDR2 FYNNEI. The CDR3 runs to 15 residues. Trimming stripped 3 bases from V and 5 bases from J, with 16 bases between. The CDR3 here is CASSDSGASWETQYF. The DNA for the CDR3 is TGTGCCAGCAGTGACTCAGGGGCTTCGTGGGAGACCCAGTACTTC.

This rearrangement joins TRBV7-4 to TRBJ2-7; TRBD2 agrees at 13 bases. The CDR3 has 17 amino acids. Germline values: CDR1 SGHVT, CDR2 SQSDAQ. J gave up 3 bases and V 0 bases, and 5 bases lay outside the gene matches. The CDR3 bases are TGTGCCAGCAGCTTAGCCCGGACTAGCGGGAGTAACTACGAGCAGTACTTC. It translates to CASSLARTSGSNYEQYF. The full variable domain, its missing parts supplied by reference TRBV7-4 and TRBJ2-7, is GAGVSQSPRYKVAKRGRDVALRCDSISGHVTLYWYRQTLGQGSEVLTYSQSDAQRDKSGRPSGRFSAERPERSVSTLKIQRTEQGDSAVYLCASSLARTSGSNYEQYFGPGTRLTVT.

This sequence joins TRBV12-3 or TRBV12-4 and TRBJ2-6, with TRBD2 as a possible D gene (6 bases). Trimming stripped 1 base from V and 17 bases from J, with 9 bases between. The CDR3 is 11 amino acids. The CDR3 is CASSLVEGMTF. The CDR3 nucleotides are TGTGCCAGCAGTTTAGTGGAGGGGATGACTTTC.

The J gene is TRBJ1-3, the V gene TRBV5-1, with D unclear. Trimming took 2 bases from V and 3 from J, leaving 3 bases between them. This CDR3 has 12 residues. Germline CDR1 reads SGHRS; CDR2 reads YFSETQ. DNA of the CDR3: TGCGCCAGCAGCTTTAATGGAAACACCATATATTTT. Its translation: CASSFNGNTIYF.

The chain joins TRBV13 to TRBJ1-5, with 10 bases aligning to TRBD1. Germline loops: CDR1 PRHDT, CDR2 FYEKMQ (reference sequence). The CDR3 runs to 16 residues. Unmatched junction bases numbered 8, after V lost 5 bases and J lost 4 bases. CDR3 region: CASSQAGQGTNQPQHF. Here the CDR3 DNA reads TGTGCCAGCAGCCAGGCGGGACAGGGGACTAATCAGCCCCAGCATTTT.

The chain is built from TRBV11-2 and TRBJ2-1, with D possibly matching TRBD2 (5 bases). CDR1 and CDR2 (germline): SGHAT, FQNNGV. The V end was cut by 1 base, the J end by 9 bases, with 10 bases between. This CDR3 has 13 amino acids. CDR3 DNA: TGTGCCAGCAGCTTAGTACCCCGGGGTGAGCAGTTCTTC. It specifies CASSLVPRGEQFF.

The chain carries TRBV12-3 or TRBV12-4 and TRBJ2-7; no clear D. Trimming left V 3 bases short and J 4 bases short, with 10 bases between. This CDR3 region has 13 residues. The CDR3 nucleotides are TGTGCCAGCAGTTTGGGCAAATTTTACGAGCAGTACTTC. It codes for CASSLGKFYEQYF.

J is TRBJ2-5 and V is TRBV19, with a possible D match to TRBD1 (6 bases). V lost 6 bases to trimming and J lost 0 bases, with 17 bases between them. This CDR3 is 16 amino acids long. Germline V CDR1 and CDR2: LNHDA, SQIVND (reference sequence). The CDR3 DNA sequence: TGTGCCAGTAGAAAGGGTTTCGGGACACACCAAGAGACCCAGTACTTC. This codes for CASRKGFGTHQETQYF.

This clone occurred a few times. The CDR3 spells CASSFSVRGLDEQYF. The CDR3 nucleotides read TGTGCCAGCAGCTTTTCTGTAAGGGGGTTGGACGAGCAGTACTTC. V usage is TRBV5-5 and J usage is TRBJ2-7; D possibly corresponds to TRBD1 (6 bases). Trimming cost V 2 bases and J 5 bases, with 17 bases left between them. This CDR3 spans 15 amino acids. From germline, CDR1 is SGHKS and CDR2 YYEKEE (reference sequence).

As concerns this clone: The junction differs from germline at one of its ends, possibly a read error. V is TRBV7-7 and J is TRBJ2-7, with D unresolved. This CDR3 has 15 residues. Germline V CDR1 and CDR2: SSHAT, FNYEAQ (reference sequence). In DNA, the CDR3 is TGTGCTAGCAGCTTAGGCGCGACACCGGAATACGAGCAGTACTTC. It codes for CASSLGATPEYEQYF.